This TCR beta chain was sequenced for a study of T cell responses to AZD1222 COVID-19 vaccine. V lost 5 bases and J lost 1, with 10 bases in between. Germline V gives CDR1 SGHVS, CDR2 FQNEAQ. This CDR3 is built from 14 residues. The repertoire was sequenced with immunoSEQ multiplex PCR; TCRdb's copy has only in-frame clones and lacks some. In the table there are about 42,000 clones, around 89% of which are singletons. The origin of this receptor is an adult who received the AZD1222 COVID-19 vaccine. The sample in question was peripheral blood, obtained 28 days after the second AZD1222 dose. V gene TRBV7-8 combines with J gene TRBJ2-3; D gene ambiguous. The CDR3 reads CASSPVVGTDTQYF. CDR3 DNA: TGTGCCAGCAGCCCAGTGGTAGGCACAGATACGCAGTATTTT.